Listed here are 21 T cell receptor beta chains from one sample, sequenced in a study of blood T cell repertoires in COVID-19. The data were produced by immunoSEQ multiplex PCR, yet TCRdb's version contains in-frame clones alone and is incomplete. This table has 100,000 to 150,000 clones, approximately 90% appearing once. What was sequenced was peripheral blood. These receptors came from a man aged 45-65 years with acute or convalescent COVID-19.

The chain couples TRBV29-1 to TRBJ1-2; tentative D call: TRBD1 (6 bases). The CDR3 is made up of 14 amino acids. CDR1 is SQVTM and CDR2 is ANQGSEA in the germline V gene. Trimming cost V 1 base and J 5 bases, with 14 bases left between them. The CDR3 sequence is CSVEAPDSLYGYTF. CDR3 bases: TGCAGCGTTGAAGCCCCGGACAGCTTGTATGGCTACACCTTC.

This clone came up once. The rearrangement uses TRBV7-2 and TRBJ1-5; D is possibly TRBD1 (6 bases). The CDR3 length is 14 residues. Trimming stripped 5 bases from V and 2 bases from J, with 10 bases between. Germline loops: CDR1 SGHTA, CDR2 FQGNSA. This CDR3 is CASSANRGNQPQHF. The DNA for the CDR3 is TGTGCCAGCAGCGCGAACAGGGGCAATCAGCCCCAGCATTTT.

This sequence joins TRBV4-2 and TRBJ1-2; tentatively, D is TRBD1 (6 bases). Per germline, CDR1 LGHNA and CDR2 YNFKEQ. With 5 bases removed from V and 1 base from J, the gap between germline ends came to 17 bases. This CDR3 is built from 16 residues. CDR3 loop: CASSSGDKTFNYGYTF. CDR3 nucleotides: TGTGCCAGCAGCTCAGGGGACAAAACGTTTAACTATGGCTACACCTTC.

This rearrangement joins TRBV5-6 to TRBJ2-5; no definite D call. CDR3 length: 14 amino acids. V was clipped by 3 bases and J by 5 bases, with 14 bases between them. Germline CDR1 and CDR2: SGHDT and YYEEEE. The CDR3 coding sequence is TGTGCCAGCAGCTCTAGACGGCTGCCCGAGACCCAGTACTTC. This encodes CASSSRRLPETQYF.

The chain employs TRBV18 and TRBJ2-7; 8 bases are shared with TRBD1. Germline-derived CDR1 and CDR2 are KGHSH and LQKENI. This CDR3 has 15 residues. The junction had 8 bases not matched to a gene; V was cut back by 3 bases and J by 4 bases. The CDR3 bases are TGTGCCAGCTCACCGGATGGACAGGGTATGTACGAGCAGTACTTC. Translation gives CASSPDGQGMYEQYF.

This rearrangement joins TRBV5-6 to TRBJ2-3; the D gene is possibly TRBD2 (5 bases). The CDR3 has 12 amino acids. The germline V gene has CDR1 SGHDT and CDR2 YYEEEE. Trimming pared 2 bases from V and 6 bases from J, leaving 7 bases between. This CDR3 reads CASSFGGDTQYF. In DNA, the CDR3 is TGTGCCAGCAGCTTCGGCGGGGATACGCAGTATTTT.

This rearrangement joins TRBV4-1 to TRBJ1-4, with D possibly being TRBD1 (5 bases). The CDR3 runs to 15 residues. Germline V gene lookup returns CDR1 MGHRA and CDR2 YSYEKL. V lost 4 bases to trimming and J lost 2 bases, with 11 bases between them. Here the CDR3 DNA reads TGCGCCAGCAGCCTCCGGGCAGGGACTAATGAAAAACTGTTTTTT. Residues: CASSLRAGTNEKLFF.

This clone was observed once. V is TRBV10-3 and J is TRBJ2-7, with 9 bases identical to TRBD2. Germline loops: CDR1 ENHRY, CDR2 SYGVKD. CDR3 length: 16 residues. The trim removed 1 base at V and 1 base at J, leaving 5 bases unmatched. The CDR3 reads CAISELTSGQSYEQYF. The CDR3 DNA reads TGTGCCATCAGTGAGTTGACTAGCGGCCAATCCTACGAGCAGTACTTC.

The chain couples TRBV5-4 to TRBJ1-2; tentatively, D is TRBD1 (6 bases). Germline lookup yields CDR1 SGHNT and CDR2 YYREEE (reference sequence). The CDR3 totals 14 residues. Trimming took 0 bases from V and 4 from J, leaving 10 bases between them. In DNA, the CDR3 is TGTGCCAGCAGCTTGGGGACAGTGATCTATGGCTACACCTTC. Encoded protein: CASSLGTVIYGYTF.

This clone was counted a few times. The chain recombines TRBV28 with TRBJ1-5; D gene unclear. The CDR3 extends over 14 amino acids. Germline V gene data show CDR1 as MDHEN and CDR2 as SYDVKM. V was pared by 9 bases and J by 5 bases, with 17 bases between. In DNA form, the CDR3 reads TGTGCCAGTAAAGCTAGGAGGGCGGATCAGCCCCAGCATTTT. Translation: CASKARRADQPQHF.

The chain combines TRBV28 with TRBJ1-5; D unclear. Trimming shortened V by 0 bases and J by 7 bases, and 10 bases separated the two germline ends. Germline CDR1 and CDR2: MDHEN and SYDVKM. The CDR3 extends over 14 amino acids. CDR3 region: CASSLWSPGQPQHF. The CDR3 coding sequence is TGTGCCAGCAGTTTATGGTCGCCTGGCCAGCCCCAGCATTTT.

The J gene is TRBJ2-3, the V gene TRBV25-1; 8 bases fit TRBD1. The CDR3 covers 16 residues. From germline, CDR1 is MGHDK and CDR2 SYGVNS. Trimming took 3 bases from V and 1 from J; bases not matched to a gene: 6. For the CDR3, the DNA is TGTGCCAGCAGTGAGTTCAGGGGGCCTGGCACAGATACGCAGTATTTT. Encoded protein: CASSEFRGPGTDTQYF.

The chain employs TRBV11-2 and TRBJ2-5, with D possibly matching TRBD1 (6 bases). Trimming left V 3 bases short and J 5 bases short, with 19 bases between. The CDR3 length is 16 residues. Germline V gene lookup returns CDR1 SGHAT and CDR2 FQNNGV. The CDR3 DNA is TGTGCCAGCAGCTTCTTTCTAAACAGGGCTGTGGAGACCCAGTACTTC. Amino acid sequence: CASSFFLNRAVETQYF.

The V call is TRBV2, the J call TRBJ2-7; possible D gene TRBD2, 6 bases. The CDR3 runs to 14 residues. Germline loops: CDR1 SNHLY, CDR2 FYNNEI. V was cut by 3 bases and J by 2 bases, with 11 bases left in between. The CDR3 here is CASSDQGGTYEQYF. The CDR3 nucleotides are TGTGCCAGCAGTGACCAGGGCGGGACCTACGAGCAGTACTTC.

CDR3 in amino acids: CASSLLAGVLTGELFF. The CDR3 DNA sequence: TGTGCCAGCTCACTCCTAGCGGGGGTCCTCACCGGGGAGCTGTTTTTT. The chain couples TRBV18 to TRBJ2-2; 10 bases map to TRBD2. The CDR3 covers 16 residues. Germline trimming cut 4 bases from V and 4 bases from J; bases unmatched to any gene: 6. In germline, CDR1 is KGHSH, CDR2 LQKENI.

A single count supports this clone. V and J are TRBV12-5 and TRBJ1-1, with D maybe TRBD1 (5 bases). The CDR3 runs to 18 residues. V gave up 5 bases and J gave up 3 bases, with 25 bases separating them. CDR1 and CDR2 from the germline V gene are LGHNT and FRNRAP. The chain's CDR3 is CASGRGVLDTLRDTEAFF. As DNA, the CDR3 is TGTGCTAGTGGTCGGGGGGTTTTGGACACCTTAAGGGACACTGAAGCTTTCTTT.

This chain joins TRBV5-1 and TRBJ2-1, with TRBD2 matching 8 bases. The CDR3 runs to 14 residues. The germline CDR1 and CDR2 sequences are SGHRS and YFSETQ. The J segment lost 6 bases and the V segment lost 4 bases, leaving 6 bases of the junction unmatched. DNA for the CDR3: TGCGCCAGCAGCGATCCTAGCGGGCGCAATGAGCAGTTCTTC. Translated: CASSDPSGRNEQFF.

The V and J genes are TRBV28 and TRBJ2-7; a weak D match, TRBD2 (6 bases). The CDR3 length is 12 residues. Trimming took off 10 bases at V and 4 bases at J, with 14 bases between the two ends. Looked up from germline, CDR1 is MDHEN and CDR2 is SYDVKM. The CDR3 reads CATGSRGYEQYF. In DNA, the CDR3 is TGTGCCACCGGCAGCCGGGGGTACGAGCAGTACTTC.

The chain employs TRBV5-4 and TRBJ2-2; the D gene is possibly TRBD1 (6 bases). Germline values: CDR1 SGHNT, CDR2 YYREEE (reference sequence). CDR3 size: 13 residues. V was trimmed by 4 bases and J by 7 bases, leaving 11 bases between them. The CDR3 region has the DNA TGTGCCAGCAGCGGGGGCGCTGTCGGGGAGCTGTTTTTT. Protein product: CASSGGAVGELFF.

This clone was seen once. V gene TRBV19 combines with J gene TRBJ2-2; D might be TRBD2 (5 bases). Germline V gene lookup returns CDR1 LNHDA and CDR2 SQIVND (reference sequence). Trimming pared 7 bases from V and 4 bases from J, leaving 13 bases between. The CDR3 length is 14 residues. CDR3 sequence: CASMIRGSTGELFF. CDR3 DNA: TGTGCCAGTATGATCCGGGGTTCCACCGGGGAGCTGTTTTTT.

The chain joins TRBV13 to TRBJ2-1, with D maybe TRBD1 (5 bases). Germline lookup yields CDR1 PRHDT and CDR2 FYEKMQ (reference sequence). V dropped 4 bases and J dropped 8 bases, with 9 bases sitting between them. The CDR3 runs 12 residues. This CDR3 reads CASSSQGDEQFF. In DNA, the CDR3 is TGTGCCAGCAGCTCCCAAGGGGATGAGCAGTTCTTC.